This T cell receptor (beta chain) was sequenced in a study of shared clonotypes between healthy human individuals. Germline V lookup: CDR1 MNHEY, CDR2 SVGAGI. Trimming stripped 6 bases from V and 7 bases from J, with 16 bases between. CDR3 length: 13 amino acids. The method was immunoSEQ multiplex PCR; TCRdb's version includes in-frame clones alone and lacks a portion of them. Of about 1.1 million clones listed, approximately 78% were seen once; the top ten hold 0.61%. The sequencing sample was made of memory CD4+ T cells from PBMCs. Subset meaning: CD45RA-negative fraction. The sequence was obtained from a man between 18 and 29 years old in good health. Some clones in this sample may be carry-over from other donors' samples. V is TRBV6-5 and J is TRBJ2-7; D might be TRBD2 (6 bases). CDR3 DNA: TGTGCCAGCAGACAGCGGGTGGGGTATGAGCAGTACTTC. It specifies CASRQRVGYEQYF.